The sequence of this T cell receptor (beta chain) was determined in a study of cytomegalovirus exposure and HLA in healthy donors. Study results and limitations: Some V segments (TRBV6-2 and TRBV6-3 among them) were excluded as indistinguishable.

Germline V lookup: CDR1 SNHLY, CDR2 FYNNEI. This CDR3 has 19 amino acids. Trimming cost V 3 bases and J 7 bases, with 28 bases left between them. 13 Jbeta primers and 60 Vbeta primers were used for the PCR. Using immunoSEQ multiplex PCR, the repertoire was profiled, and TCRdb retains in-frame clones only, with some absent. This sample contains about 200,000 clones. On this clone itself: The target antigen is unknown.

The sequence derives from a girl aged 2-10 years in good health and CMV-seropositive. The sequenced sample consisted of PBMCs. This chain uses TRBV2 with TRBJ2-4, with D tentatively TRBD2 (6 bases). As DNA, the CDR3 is TGTGCCAGCAGTGAGGGGGTTCTACTCAGGGAGGATTGGGGGAACATTCAGTACTTC. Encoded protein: CASSEGVLLREDWGNIQYF.